Below are 8 T cell receptor beta chains sequenced from a single sample in a study of T-cell reconstitution after alpha-beta-depleted transplantation in children. TCRbeta library preparation incorporated unique molecular identifiers. Using its own MiXCR run on the PCR reads, TCRdb lists one record per CDR3 protein. The sample consists of nearly 550,000 distinct CDR3 sequences, roughly 18% of them appearing once. The material sequenced was PBMCs from the stem cell graft donor, taken from the stem cell graft. These receptors were collected from a human donor who donated a stem cell graft to a child with acute lymphoblastic leukemia.

In the case of this clonotype: This likely comes from a read error, as the CDR3 has no conserved phenylalanine or tryptophan at its end. Here the CDR3 reads CASSYGGETSEDSYEQYL. The CDR3 region has the DNA TGTGCCAGCAGTTACGGTGGGGAGACTAGCGAAGATTCCTACGAGCAGTACCTC. The chain carries TRBV6-5 and TRBJ2-7, with 8 nucleotides matching TRBD2. CDR1 and CDR2 from the germline V gene are MNHEY and SVGAGI. The J segment lost 1 base and the V segment lost 2 bases, leaving 13 bases of the junction unmatched. The CDR3 has 18 residues.

This clonotype was observed once. The rearrangement uses TRBV7-9 and TRBJ2-1; perhaps TRBD2 as D (5 bases). The V end lost 5 bases, the J end lost 4 bases, and 15 bases lay between the germline ends. The V gene's germline CDR1 is SEHNR and CDR2 FQNEAQ (reference sequence). CDR3 size: 15 residues. CDR3 bases: TGTGCCAGCAGCCCCTTGACGGGAACGTACAATGAGCAGTTCTTC. Residues: CASSPLTGTYNEQFF.

With regard to this clonotype: Because the CDR3 is missing its conserved closing phenylalanine or tryptophan, this is likely a read error. The V gene is TRBV6-5, the J gene TRBJ2-5; TRBD1 might be the D (6 bases). This CDR3 comprises 16 residues. Looked up from germline, CDR1 is MNHEY and CDR2 is SVGAGI. The V gene lost 0 bases and the J gene lost 4 bases, with 15 bases spanning the gap. CDR3 region: CASSYSGQGRRETQYS. The CDR3 nucleotides read TGTGCCAGCAGTTACTCGGGGCAGGGGAGAAGAGAGACCCAGTACTCC.

This clonotype has only a few counts. The chain couples TRBV3-1 to TRBJ1-1, with TRBD1 matching 11 bases. The CDR3 has 19 residues. V gave up 4 bases and J gave up 7 bases; unmatched junction bases: 20. Germline values: CDR1 LGHDT, CDR2 YNNKEL (reference sequence). The CDR3 reads CASSPRFGQGAGPALEAFF. The CDR3 nucleotides are TGTGCCAGCAGCCCCCGGTTCGGACAGGGGGCTGGGCCGGCCCTTGAAGCTTTCTTT.

The J gene is TRBJ2-7, the V gene TRBV5-8; D call uncertain. V was trimmed by 4 bases and J by 1 base, leaving 9 bases between them. There are 13 residues in the CDR3. Per germline, CDR1 SGHTS and CDR2 YDEGEE. This CDR3 reads CASSDTASYEQYF. CDR3 coding DNA: TGTGCCAGCAGCGACACCGCTTCCTACGAGCAGTACTTC. Together with reference TRBV5-8 and TRBJ2-7, the CDR3 gives the full variable domain: EAGVTQSPTHLIKTRGQQATLRCSPISGHTSVYWYQQALGLGLQFLLWYDEGEERNRGNFPPRFSGRQFPNYSSELNVNALELEDSALYLCASSDTASYEQYFGPGTRLTVT.

The chain joins TRBV2 to TRBJ2-7, with no clear D. The V end lost 5 bases, the J end lost 6 bases, and 8 bases lay between the germline ends. Germline CDR1 and CDR2: SNHLY and FYNNEI. There are 11 residues in the CDR3. The DNA of the CDR3 is TGTGCCAGCAGTACATCGGTCGAGCAGTACTTC. Amino acid sequence: CASSTSVEQYF.

The gene calls are TRBV4-1 and TRBJ1-2; a possible D gene is TRBD1 (5 bases). CDR3 length equals 15 residues. V gave up 1 base and J gave up 2 bases, with 11 bases separating them. Germline CDR1 reads MGHRA; CDR2 reads YSYEKL. The CDR3 bases are TGCGCCAGCAGCCAAGTTAGTCGGGGGAACTATGGCTACACCTTC. As protein: CASSQVSRGNYGYTF.

The V and J genes are TRBV27 and TRBJ2-1; 8 bases agree with TRBD2. With 5 bases clipped from V and 4 bases from J, the junction kept 16 bases outside the gene matches. Germline CDR1 is MNHEY and CDR2 is SMNVEV (reference sequence). The CDR3 is 18 amino acids. CDR3: CASSPTNLLAGVYNEQFF. In nucleotides, the CDR3 is TGTGCCAGCAGTCCGACCAACCTTCTAGCGGGCGTATACAATGAGCAGTTCTTC.